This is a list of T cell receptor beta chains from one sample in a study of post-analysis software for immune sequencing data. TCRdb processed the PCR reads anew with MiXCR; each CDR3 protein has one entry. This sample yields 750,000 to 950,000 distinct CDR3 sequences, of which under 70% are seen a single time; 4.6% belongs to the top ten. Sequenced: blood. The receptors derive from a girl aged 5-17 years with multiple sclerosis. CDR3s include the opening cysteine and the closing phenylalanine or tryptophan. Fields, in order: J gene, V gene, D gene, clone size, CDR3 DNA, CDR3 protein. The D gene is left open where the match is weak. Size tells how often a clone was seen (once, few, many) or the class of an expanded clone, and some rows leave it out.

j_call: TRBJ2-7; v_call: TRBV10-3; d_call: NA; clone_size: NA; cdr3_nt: TGTGCCATCAGTGAGGTTATAGGGAACTCCTACGAGCAGTACTTC; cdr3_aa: CAISEVIGNSYEQYF
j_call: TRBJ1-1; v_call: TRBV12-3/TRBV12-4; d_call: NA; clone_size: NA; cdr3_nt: TGTGCCAGCAGTTTAGTCTCTCCGACGAACACTGAAGCTTTCTTT; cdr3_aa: CASSLVSPTNTEAFF
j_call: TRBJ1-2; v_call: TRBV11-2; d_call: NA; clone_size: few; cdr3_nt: TGTGCCAGCAGCACCCGACGCCGGGACGCTCCTAACTATGGCTACACCTTC; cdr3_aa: CASSTRRRDAPNYGYTF
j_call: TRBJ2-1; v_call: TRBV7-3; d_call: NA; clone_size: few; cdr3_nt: TGTGCCAGCAGAGAACCTTGGGCTAGCGCCCCCAAGCAGTTCTTC; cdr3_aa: CASREPWASAPKQFF
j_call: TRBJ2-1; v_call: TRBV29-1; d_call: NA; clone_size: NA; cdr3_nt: TGCAGCGTTGGGGTGGCCTTCTCCTACAATGAGCAGTTCTTC; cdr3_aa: CSVGVAFSYNEQFF
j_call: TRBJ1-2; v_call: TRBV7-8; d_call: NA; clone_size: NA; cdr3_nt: TGTGCCAGCAGCTTGGCCGGGCTGTTAGGGAACTATGGCTACACCTTC; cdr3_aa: CASSLAGLLGNYGYTF
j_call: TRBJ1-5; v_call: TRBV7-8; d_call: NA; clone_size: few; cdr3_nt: TGTGCCAGCAGCTTAGTTTACTCGGGGGAGGTTTTTGGCAATCAGCCCCAGCATTTT; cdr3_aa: CASSLVYSGEVFGNQPQHF
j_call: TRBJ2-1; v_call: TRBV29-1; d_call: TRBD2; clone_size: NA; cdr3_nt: TGCAGCGTTGATCCGGGACTAGCGGGGGCACAGCGGTTCTTC; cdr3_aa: CSVDPGLAGAQRFF
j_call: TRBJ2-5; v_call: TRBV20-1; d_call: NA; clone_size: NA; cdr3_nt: TGCAGTGCTAGGGGGGGGCTAGCACGCCAAGAGACCCAGTACTTC; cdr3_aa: CSARGGLARQETQYF
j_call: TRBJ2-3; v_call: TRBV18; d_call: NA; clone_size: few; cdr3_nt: TGTGCCAGCTCCCTGTGGACAGATACGCAGTATTTT; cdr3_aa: CASSLWTDTQYF
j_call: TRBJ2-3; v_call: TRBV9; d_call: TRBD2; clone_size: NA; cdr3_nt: TGTGCCAGCAGCTCCAGGACTAGCTGGACAGATACGCAGTATTTT; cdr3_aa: CASSSRTSWTDTQYF
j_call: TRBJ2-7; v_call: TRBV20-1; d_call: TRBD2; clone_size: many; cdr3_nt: TGCAGTGCTAGTGGACTAGCTAGTAGGGAGCAGTACTTC; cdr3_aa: CSASGLASREQYF
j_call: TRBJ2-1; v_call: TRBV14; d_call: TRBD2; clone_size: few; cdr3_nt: TGTGCCAGCAGCCAGGCGGGAGGTTACAATGAGCAGTTCTTC; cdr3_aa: CASSQAGGYNEQFF
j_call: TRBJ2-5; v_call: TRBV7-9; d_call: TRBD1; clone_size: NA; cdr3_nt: TGTGCCAGCGGCCCTACAGGGGGCACAGGGGAGACCCAGTACTTC; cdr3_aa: CASGPTGGTGETQYF
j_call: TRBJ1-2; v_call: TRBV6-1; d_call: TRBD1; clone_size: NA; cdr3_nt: TGTGCCAGCAGTGGGGGACAGGAGAGCTATGGCTACACCTTC; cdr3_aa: CASSGGQESYGYTF
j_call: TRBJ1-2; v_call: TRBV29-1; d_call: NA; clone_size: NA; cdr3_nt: TGCAGCGTTGAAGATCGCTGTAACTATGGCTACACCTTC; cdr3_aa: CSVEDRCNYGYTF
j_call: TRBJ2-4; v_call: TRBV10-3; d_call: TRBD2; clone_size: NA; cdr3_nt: TGTGCCATCCGGAGCGGGACGGAGGGAAACATTCAGTACTTC; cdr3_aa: CAIRSGTEGNIQYF
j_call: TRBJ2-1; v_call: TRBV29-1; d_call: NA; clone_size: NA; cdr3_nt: TGCAGCGTTGAAACCGACTTTCATTACAATGAGCAGTTCTTC; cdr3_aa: CSVETDFHYNEQFF
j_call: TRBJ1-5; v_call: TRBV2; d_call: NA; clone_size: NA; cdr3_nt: TGTGCCAGCAATTCCGGGGCTCAGCCCCAGCATTTT; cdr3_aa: CASNSGAQPQHF
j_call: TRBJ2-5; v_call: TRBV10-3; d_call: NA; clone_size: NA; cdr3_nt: TGTGCCATCAGTGAGGGCGCGGGGCGAGAGACCCAGTACTTC; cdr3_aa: CAISEGAGRETQYF
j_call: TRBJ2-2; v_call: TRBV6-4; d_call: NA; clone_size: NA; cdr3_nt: TGTGCCAGCAGTCTAGCGAACACCGGGGAGCTGTTTTTT; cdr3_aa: CASSLANTGELFF
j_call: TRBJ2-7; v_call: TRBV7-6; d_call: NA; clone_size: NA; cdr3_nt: TGTGCCAGCAGCTTAATGGGGAGTTCCTACGAGCAGTACTTC; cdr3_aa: CASSLMGSSYEQYF
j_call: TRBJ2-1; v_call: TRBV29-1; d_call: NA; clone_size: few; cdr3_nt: TGCAGCGTTGTCTCCTCCTACAATGAGCAGTTCTTC; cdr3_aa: CSVVSSYNEQFF
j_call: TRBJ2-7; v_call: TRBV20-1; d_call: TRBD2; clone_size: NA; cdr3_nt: TGCAGTGCTAGCGGCTGGACTAGCGGGAGGCAATTCCACGAGCAGTACTTC; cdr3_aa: CSASGWTSGRQFHEQYF
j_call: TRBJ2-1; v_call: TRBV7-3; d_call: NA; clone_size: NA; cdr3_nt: TGTGCCAGCAGCTTATCCAGGGGGGATGAGCAGTTCTTC; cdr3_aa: CASSLSRGDEQFF
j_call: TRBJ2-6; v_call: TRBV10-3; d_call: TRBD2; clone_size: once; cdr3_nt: TGTGCCATCTCACTAGCGGGAGGACCCGGGGCCAACGTCCTGACTTTC; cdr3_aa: CAISLAGGPGANVLTF
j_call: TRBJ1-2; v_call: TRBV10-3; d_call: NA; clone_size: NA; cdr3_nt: TGTACCATCAGTGAGTCCGACGGGGGTCGCGGCTACACCTTC; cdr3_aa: CTISESDGGRGYTF
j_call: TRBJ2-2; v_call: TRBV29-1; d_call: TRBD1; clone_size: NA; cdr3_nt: TGCAGCGCAAGGACAGGGTTCACCGGGGAGCTGTTTTTT; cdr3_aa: CSARTGFTGELFF
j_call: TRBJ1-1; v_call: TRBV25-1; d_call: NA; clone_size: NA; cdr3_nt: TGTGCCAGCAGTGAGAAGGTAAACACTGAAGCTTTCTTT; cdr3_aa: CASSEKVNTEAFF
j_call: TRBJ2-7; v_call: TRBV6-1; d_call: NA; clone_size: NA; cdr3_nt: TGTGCCAGCAGTGAAGCGCTCCGCGGGCTCTCCTACGAGCAGTACTTC; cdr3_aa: CASSEALRGLSYEQYF
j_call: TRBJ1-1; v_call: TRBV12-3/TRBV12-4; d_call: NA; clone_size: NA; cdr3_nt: TGTGCCAGCAGTTTTGTAAGCATGAACACTGAAGCTTTCTTT; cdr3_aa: CASSFVSMNTEAFF
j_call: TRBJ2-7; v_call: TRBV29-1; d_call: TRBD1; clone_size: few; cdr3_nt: TGCAGCGTTACCGGACAGGGGGCGGACGAGCAGTACTTC; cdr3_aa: CSVTGQGADEQYF
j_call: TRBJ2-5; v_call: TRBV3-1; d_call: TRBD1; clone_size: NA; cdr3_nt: TGTGCCAGCAGCCTCCGAGTGGGACAGACTAAAGAGACCCAGTACTTC; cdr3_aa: CASSLRVGQTKETQYF
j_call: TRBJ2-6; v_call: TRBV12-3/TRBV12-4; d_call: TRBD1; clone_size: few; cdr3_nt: TGTGCCAGCAGTTGGGGACAGTCTGGGGCCAACGTCCTGACTTTC; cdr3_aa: CASSWGQSGANVLTF
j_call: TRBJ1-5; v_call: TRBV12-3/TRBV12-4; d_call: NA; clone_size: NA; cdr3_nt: TGTGCCAGCAGTTTTAGGGGAACCATGAATCAGCCCCAGCATTTT; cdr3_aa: CASSFRGTMNQPQHF
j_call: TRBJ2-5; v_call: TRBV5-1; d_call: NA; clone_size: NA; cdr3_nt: TGCGCCAGCAGCTTGGACATGCTCCAAGAGACCCAGTACTTC; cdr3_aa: CASSLDMLQETQYF
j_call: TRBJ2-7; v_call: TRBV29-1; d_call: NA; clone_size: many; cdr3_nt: TGCAGCGTTGAAGTAGCGGCGGACCTAACCTACGAGCAGTACTTC; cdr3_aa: CSVEVAADLTYEQYF
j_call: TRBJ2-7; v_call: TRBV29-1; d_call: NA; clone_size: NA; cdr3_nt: TGCAGCGTGGCTCTTGGGAGAGGGACACACTCCTACGAGCAGTACTTC; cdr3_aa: CSVALGRGTHSYEQYF
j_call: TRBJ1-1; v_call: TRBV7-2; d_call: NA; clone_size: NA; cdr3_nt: TGTGCCGGCAGCCCCAACACAGGGTTTAGCACTGAAGCTTTCTTT; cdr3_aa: CAGSPNTGFSTEAFF
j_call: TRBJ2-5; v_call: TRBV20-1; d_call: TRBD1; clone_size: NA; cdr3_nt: TGCAGTGCTAGAGATATCCAGGGGGCGACAGAGACCCAGTACTTC; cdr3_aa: CSARDIQGATETQYF
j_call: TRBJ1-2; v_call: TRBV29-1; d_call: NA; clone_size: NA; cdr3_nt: TGCAGCGTTCTAGGGGTCTATGGCTACACCTTC; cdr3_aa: CSVLGVYGYTF
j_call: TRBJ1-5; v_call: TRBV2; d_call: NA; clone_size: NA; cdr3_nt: TGTGCCAGCACTGGGGGGAACGGCAATCAGCCCCAGCATTTT; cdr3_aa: CASTGGNGNQPQHF
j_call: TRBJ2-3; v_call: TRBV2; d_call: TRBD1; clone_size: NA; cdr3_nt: TGTGCCAGCAGCCGGGACAGGGGTTTCGGAGATACGCAGTATTTT; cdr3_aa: CASSRDRGFGDTQYF
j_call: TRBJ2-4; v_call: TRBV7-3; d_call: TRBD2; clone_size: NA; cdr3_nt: TGTGCCAGCAGCTTGGGGACTAGTGGCAAAAACATTCAGTACTTC; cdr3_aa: CASSLGTSGKNIQYF
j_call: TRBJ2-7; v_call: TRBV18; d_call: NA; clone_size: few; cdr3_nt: TGTGCCAGCTCATCCCCGGGACTCCTATACGAGCAGTACTTC; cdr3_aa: CASSSPGLLYEQYF
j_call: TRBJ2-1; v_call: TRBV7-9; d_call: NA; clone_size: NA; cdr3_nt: TGTGCCAGCAGCTTAGGTCTATCACAGGGAGTTGAGCAGTTCTTC; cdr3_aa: CASSLGLSQGVEQFF
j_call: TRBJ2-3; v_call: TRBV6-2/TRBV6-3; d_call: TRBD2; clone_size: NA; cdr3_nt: TGTGCCAGCAGTTTGTTTCAAGCGGGGGGGAGAGATACGCAGTATTTT; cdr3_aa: CASSLFQAGGRDTQYF